This is a list of T cell receptor beta chains from one sample in a study of blood T cells in healthy people across ages. TCRdb reprocessed the 5' RACE reads with MiXCR, giving one entry per CDR3 protein. The table shows under 1 million distinct CDR3 sequences, with around 42% occurring only once. Sequenced input: blood. All receptors derive from a man aged 55 to 70 in good health. The CDR3 runs from the conserved cysteine through the conserved F or W. D genes are given only for firm matches. Clone size is given for some rows only: seen once, a few or many times, or a class if the clone is expanded.

CDR3 DNA	CDR3 protein	J gene	D gene	V gene	clone size
TGCGCCAGCAGCTTGGATGTGGGTAGATCCTATGGCTACACCTTC	CASSLDVGRSYGYTF	TRBJ1-2	.	TRBV5-1	once
TGTGCCAGCAGCCCCCGCCTTGAGGGCGGGGGATACGAGCAGTACTTC	CASSPRLEGGGYEQYF	TRBJ2-7	TRBD2	TRBV6-5	.
TGTGCCAGCAGCCTAACGACACCACCCTACGAGCAGTACTTC	CASSLTTPPYEQYF	TRBJ2-7	.	TRBV7-8	.
TGTGCCACCAGCAGAGATGAGGAGACCCAGTTCTTC	CATSRDEETQFF	TRBJ2-1	.	TRBV15	.
TGTGCCAGCAGTGACTCTACCCGGGAGTCCTCCTACGAGCAGTACTTC	CASSDSTRESSYEQYF	TRBJ2-7	.	TRBV6-4	once
TGTGCCATATCTACTCCCCAAGAGACCCAGTACTTC	CAISTPQETQYF	TRBJ2-5	.	TRBV28	.
TGTGCCAGCAGCCGACGGATCTACGAGCAGTACTTC	CASSRRIYEQYF	TRBJ2-7	.	TRBV6-6	.
TGCGCCAGCAGCCAGCCGGGACAAGGGATTGAGGCGTACGAGCAGTACTTC	CASSQPGQGIEAYEQYF	TRBJ2-7	.	TRBV4-1	.
TGTGCCAGCAGACCGATAGCCGGGACAGGGGGCTTCAATGAGCAGTTCTTC	CASRPIAGTGGFNEQFF	TRBJ2-1	TRBD1	TRBV27	few
TGCAGTGCTAGAGATACTGCGGCAGAGACCCAGTACTTC	CSARDTAAETQYF	TRBJ2-5	.	TRBV20-1	few
TGTGCCAGCAGCCGCCGGGACAGGGCCGACGAGCAGTACTTC	CASSRRDRADEQYF	TRBJ2-7	TRBD1	TRBV7-6	.
TGTGCCAGCAGTCGAGGGGAGGTTTCCTACGAGCAGTACTTC	CASSRGEVSYEQYF	TRBJ2-7	.	TRBV12-3/TRBV12-4	.
TGTGTCAGCAGTCCCAGGGGGGCGGGGGGGTCAGATACGCAGTATTTT	CVSSPRGAGGSDTQYF	TRBJ2-3	TRBD2	TRBV12-3/TRBV12-4	once
TGCAGTGCTAGAGGCAGGTCGAATTCACCCCTCCACTTT	CSARGRSNSPLHF	TRBJ1-6	.	TRBV20-1	few
TGTGCCAGCAGTTTATCGATCGATAGCGAGGGGAGGACAGATACGCAGTATTTT	CASSLSIDSEGRTDTQYF	TRBJ2-3	.	TRBV27	.
TGTGCCAGCAGCCAAACCAAAACAGGGACCCAGCCCCAGCATTTT	CASSQTKTGTQPQHF	TRBJ1-5	.	TRBV4-2	few